The text below deals with one TCR beta chain. Its antigen is still unknown. The germline gene is not matched at one end of the junction; a read error may be the cause. The sample belongs to a study of T cell responses to AZD1222 COVID-19 vaccine. Study-wide results and caveats: Just six AZD1222 recipients tested seropositive at baseline. The repertoires were collected only after the peak T cell response.

Repertoires were generated with immunoSEQ multiplex PCR, while TCRdb's copy carries only in-frame clones and drops some. The repertoire holds some 64,000 clones, with 75% to 95% as singletons. The CDR3 has 13 amino acids. The germline gives CDR1 LNHDA, CDR2 SQIVND (reference sequence). This clonotype originated in an adult who received the MenACWY meningococcal vaccine as a control. V usage is TRBV19 and J usage is TRBJ1-5; 8 bases agree with TRBD1. The source material was peripheral blood, sampled 28 days after the second dose of the MenACWY control vaccine. In DNA, the CDR3 is TGCGCAGGGGGCCTCGGAAGCAATCAGCCCCAGCATTTT. Encoded protein: CAGGLGSNQPQHF.